Following are 30 T cell receptor beta chains from one sample sequenced in a study of blood T cell repertoires in COVID-19. The repertoire was sequenced with immunoSEQ multiplex PCR; TCRdb's copy has only in-frame clones and lacks some. Here the sample spans over 150,000 clones, approximately 90% being singletons. Sequenced material: peripheral blood. These receptors all stem from a woman aged 70 to 79 with COVID-19, enrolled during active disease.

V usage is TRBV12-3 or TRBV12-4 and J usage is TRBJ2-7; D might be TRBD2 (5 bases). The V and J ends lost 6 bases and 3 bases respectively, with 9 bases between them. The CDR3 contains 12 residues. CDR3 sequence reads: CASRGGGYEQYF. The CDR3 DNA sequence: TGTGCCAGCAGGGGCGGAGGCTACGAGCAGTACTTC.

The CDR3 is CASSQTGGLYGYTF. CDR3 in DNA: TGTGCCAGCTCCCAGACAGGCGGACTCTATGGCTACACCTTC. This chain uses TRBV9 with TRBJ1-2; a weak D match, TRBD1 (6 bases). The CDR3 is 14 amino acids. Looked up from germline, CDR1 is SGDLS and CDR2 is YYNGEE. V lost 7 bases, J lost 4 bases, and 17 bases lay in between. The complete variable domain, with remaining parts taken from reference TRBV9 and TRBJ1-2, reads DSGVTQTPKHLITATGQRVTLRCSPRSGDLSVYWYQQSLDQGLQFLIQYYNGEERAKGNILERFSAQQFPDLHSELNLSSLELGDSALYFCASSQTGGLYGYTFGSGTRLTVV.

The V and J genes are TRBV19 and TRBJ2-4; TRBD1 matches 7 bases. The CDR3 contains 15 residues. Germline V gene lookup returns CDR1 LNHDA and CDR2 SQIVND (reference sequence). Germline trimming cut 7 bases from V and 3 bases from J; bases unmatched to any gene: 9. The CDR3 nucleotides are TGTGCCAGTACCGACAGGGTAGGAGGCAAAAACATTCAGTACTTC. Translated, it gives CASTDRVGGKNIQYF. Full variable domain (outside the CDR3, taken from reference TRBV19 and TRBJ2-4): DGGITQSPKYLFRKEGQNVTLSCEQNLNHDAMYWYRQDPGQGLRLIYYSQIVNDFQKGDIAEGYSVSREKKESFPLTVTSAQKNPTAFYLCASTDRVGGKNIQYFGAGTRLSVL.

This chain joins TRBV30 and TRBJ2-4; D call uncertain. Looked up from germline, CDR1 is GTSNPN and CDR2 is SVGIG (reference sequence). The CDR3 loop spans 16 amino acids. The germline V and J ends were trimmed by 0 bases and 0 bases, with 12 bases remaining between them. The CDR3 is CAWSVGLKLAKNIQYF. The CDR3 DNA follows: TGTGCCTGGAGTGTCGGTCTAAAGCTAGCCAAAAACATTCAGTACTTC.

The J gene is TRBJ2-6, the V gene TRBV6-4, with D possibly TRBD1 on 5 matching bases. CDR3 length: 16 amino acids. Per the germline V gene, CDR1 is MRHNA and CDR2 is SNTAGT. Between the trimmed V and J ends, which lost 5 bases and 4 bases, there was a span of 15 bases. The chain's CDR3 is CASSTSAGSGANVLTF. In DNA, the CDR3 is TGTGCCAGCAGTACGTCAGCAGGGTCGGGGGCCAACGTCCTGACTTTC.

This rearrangement joins TRBV5-4 to TRBJ2-5; TRBD1 might be the D (6 bases). The V and J ends lost 4 bases and 4 bases respectively, with 20 bases between them. The CDR3 runs to 16 residues. The V gene's germline CDR1 is SGHNT and CDR2 YYREEE (reference sequence). In nucleotides, the CDR3 is TGTGCCAGCAGCGGAGACAGGATCCCAAATATAGAGACCCAGTACTTC. It codes for CASSGDRIPNIETQYF.

This clone was picked up a small number of times. The rearrangement links TRBV7-9 to TRBJ2-5; TRBD1 agrees at 9 bases. J gave up 5 bases and V 6 bases, and 4 bases lay outside the gene matches. The germline CDR1 and CDR2 sequences are SEHNR and FQNEAQ (reference sequence). This CDR3 region has 13 residues. The CDR3 sequence is CASRGQGGETQYF. Here the CDR3 DNA reads TGTGCCAGCAGGGGACAGGGAGGGGAGACCCAGTACTTC.

This clone has more than one count but fewer than ten. The gene calls are TRBV15 and TRBJ2-2; TRBD2 matches at 12 bases. V trimming: 7 bases; J trimming: 5 bases; junction bases outside the gene matches: 14. The germline V gene has CDR1 LNHNV and CDR2 YYDKDF (reference sequence). The length of the CDR3 is 18 residues. The CDR3 protein is CATTDTTSGRTETGELFF. The CDR3 nucleotides read TGTGCCACCACAGACACGACTAGCGGGAGAACAGAAACCGGGGAGCTGTTTTTT.

CDR3 DNA sequence: TGTGCCAGCTCATATGAGGGAGGCCGGCAGCCCCAGCATTTT. Its protein product is CASSYEGGRQPQHF. This sequence joins TRBV18 and TRBJ1-5; D unresolved. Trimming pared 5 bases from V and 7 bases from J, leaving 15 bases between. CDR3 length: 14 residues. In germline, CDR1 is KGHSH, CDR2 LQKENI.

This chain joins TRBV19 and TRBJ2-2; TRBD2 aligns across 9 bases. The CDR3 has 17 amino acids. V was clipped by 6 bases and J by 3 bases; unmatched bases: 11. From germline, CDR1 is LNHDA and CDR2 SQIVND (reference sequence). The chain's CDR3 is CASSPGLGLAHTGELFF. The CDR3 region has the DNA TGTGCCAGTAGCCCCGGACTGGGACTAGCTCACACCGGGGAGCTGTTTTTT.

This sequence joins TRBV28 and TRBJ2-7; 11 nucleotides line up with TRBD1. V dropped 3 bases and J dropped 4; count of bases not matched to a gene: 5. The CDR3 is 15 amino acids. Germline values: CDR1 MDHEN, CDR2 SYDVKM. The CDR3 DNA follows: TGTGCCAGCAGTTTTCTAGGGACAGGGGGTTACGAGCAGTACTTC. It specifies CASSFLGTGGYEQYF.

The genes are TRBV7-2 and TRBJ2-1, with D perhaps TRBD2 (5 bases). This CDR3 has 17 residues. Germline V gives CDR1 SGHTA, CDR2 FQGNSA. V dropped 5 bases and J dropped 4 bases, with 21 bases sitting between them. The DNA for the CDR3 is TGTGCCAGCAGCCGCATTATAGCGAACGACCTATACAATGAGCAGTTCTTC. Translated, it gives CASSRIIANDLYNEQFF.

The CDR3 loop reads CASSPNDGYTEAFF. CDR3 nucleotide sequence: TGTGCCAGCAGTCCTAATGACGGGTACACTGAAGCTTTCTTT. V is TRBV11-3 and J is TRBJ1-1, with unresolved D. This CDR3 has 14 amino acids. Between the trimmed V and J ends, which lost 6 bases and 3 bases, there was a span of 14 bases. CDR1 and CDR2 (germline): SGHNT, YENEEA.

The rearrangement links TRBV20-1 to TRBJ1-5, with D perhaps matching TRBD1 (5 bases). V gave up 3 bases and J gave up 8 bases, with 11 bases separating them. Germline V lookup: CDR1 DFQATT, CDR2 SNEGSKA (reference sequence). CDR3 length: 12 amino acids. CDR3 sequence: CSASSTGEPQHF. Here the CDR3 DNA reads TGCAGTGCTAGTAGTACGGGGGAGCCCCAGCATTTT.

This chain joins TRBV12-3 or TRBV12-4 and TRBJ1-1; the match to TRBD1 covers 7 bases. V lost 0 bases and J lost 8; bases outside the gene matches: 0. The CDR3 covers 12 residues. CDR3 residues: CASSLAGGEAFF. The CDR3 bases are TGTGCCAGCAGTTTAGCAGGGGGCGAAGCTTTCTTT.

The chain recombines TRBV7-3 with TRBJ2-7, with a weak D call TRBD1 (6 bases). Per germline, CDR1 SGHTA and CDR2 FQGTGA. With 2 bases removed from V and 2 bases from J, the gap between germline ends came to 13 bases. The CDR3 sequence is 15 residues long. The CDR3: CASSLQRGTPYEQYF. For the CDR3, the DNA is TGTGCCAGCAGCTTACAGAGAGGGACACCCTACGAGCAGTACTTC.

The CDR3 here is CASSPLDTNFYGYTF. CDR3 nucleotides: TGTGCCAGCTCACCACTCGATACCAACTTCTATGGCTACACCTTC. This sequence joins TRBV18 and TRBJ1-2; D remains unclear. V lost 1 base and J 4 bases, leaving 13 bases between the germline ends. This CDR3 is built from 15 residues. CDR1 is KGHSH, CDR2 LQKENI, per germline.

The chain combines TRBV7-3 with TRBJ1-2; D may be TRBD1 (6 bases). The CDR3 runs 13 residues. Trimming took 4 bases from V and 7 from J, leaving 13 bases between them. Germline CDR1 SGHTA, CDR2 FQGTGA. DNA of the CDR3: TGTGCCAGCAGCTCCCCAGGGGATAGTGGCTACACCTTC. This sequence encodes CASSSPGDSGYTF.

The rearrangement uses TRBV6-5 and TRBJ1-2; TRBD1 is a possible D gene (5 bases). Germline assignment: CDR1 MNHEY and CDR2 SVGAGI. Trimming removed 0 bases at V and 4 bases at J, with 15 bases between. The CDR3 has 16 amino acids. The CDR3 loop is CASSYSGTRAIYGYTF. DNA for the CDR3: TGTGCCAGCAGTTACTCTGGGACTAGGGCTATCTATGGCTACACCTTC.

This clone came up a few times. The J gene is TRBJ2-1, the V gene TRBV19; possibly TRBD1 for D (6 bases). Germline CDR1 and CDR2: LNHDA and SQIVND (reference sequence). The V end was cut by 4 bases, the J end by 6 bases, with 13 bases between. The CDR3 is made up of 14 amino acids. DNA for the CDR3: TGTGCCAGTAGTACCTTGACAGGCTCCAATGAGCAGTTCTTC. It specifies CASSTLTGSNEQFF.

This chain joins TRBV7-2 and TRBJ1-2, with TRBD1 matching 9 bases. The junction had 9 bases not matched to a gene; V was cut back by 2 bases and J by 5 bases. Germline CDR1 is SGHTA and CDR2 is FQGNSA. CDR3 length: 16 amino acids. CDR3 bases: TGTGCCAGCAGCTTACCTCCGGGACAGGGTTTGTATGGCTACACCTTC. Protein sequence: CASSLPPGQGLYGYTF.

The J gene is TRBJ1-2, the V gene TRBV6-2 or TRBV6-3, with unresolved D. Germline-derived CDR1 and CDR2 are MNHEY and SVGEGT. The V end was cut by 0 bases, the J end by 4 bases, with 6 bases between. The CDR3 is 13 residues long. The CDR3 reads CASSYSHLYGYTF. In DNA form, the CDR3 reads TGTGCCAGCAGTTACTCACACCTCTATGGCTACACCTTC.

This clone was found once. The chain combines TRBV19 with TRBJ2-7; 9 bases align to TRBD2. Per the germline V gene, CDR1 is LNHDA and CDR2 is SQIVND (reference sequence). CDR3 length: 15 amino acids. V shed 4 bases and J 6 bases; nucleotides not matched to a gene: 10. CDR3 sequence: CASSKSGTSFREQYF. CDR3 DNA: TGTGCCAGTAGTAAATCCGGGACTAGCTTTCGCGAGCAGTACTTC. Using reference TRBV19 and TRBJ2-7 for the parts outside the CDR3, the full variable domain is DGGITQSPKYLFRKEGQNVTLSCEQNLNHDAMYWYRQDPGQGLRLIYYSQIVNDFQKGDIAEGYSVSREKKESFPLTVTSAQKNPTAFYLCASSKSGTSFREQYFGPGTRLTVT.

This rearrangement joins TRBV6-1 to TRBJ2-6; D may be TRBD2 (7 bases). Germline-derived CDR1 and CDR2 are MNHNS and SASEGT. V lost 2 bases to trimming and J lost 1 base, with 24 bases between them. The CDR3 totals 21 residues. CDR3 in amino acids: CASSEYEGGGSDFSGANVLTF. The CDR3 DNA reads as TGTGCCAGCAGTGAATATGAAGGGGGGGGCTCCGATTTTTCTGGGGCCAACGTCCTGACTTTC.

The chain couples TRBV7-8 to TRBJ2-7, with 7 bases matching TRBD1. From germline, CDR1 is SGHVS and CDR2 FQNEAQ. This CDR3 has 14 amino acids. The V segment lost 1 base and the J segment 5 bases; nucleotides outside the gene matches: 5. The CDR3 region has the DNA TGTGCCAGCAGCTTAGGACAGGGTTCTCACGAGCAGTACTTC. Translating it yields CASSLGQGSHEQYF.

This chain joins TRBV6-1 and TRBJ1-5, with 7 bases matching TRBD1. Trimming removed 2 bases from V and 4 bases from J; junction bases left unmatched: 5. Germline-derived CDR1 and CDR2 are MNHNS and SASEGT. There are 15 residues in the CDR3. Here the CDR3 DNA reads TGTGCCAGCAGTGAATCGGGACAGCAAAATCAGCCCCAGCATTTT. Translation gives CASSESGQQNQPQHF.

This chain uses TRBV12-3 or TRBV12-4 with TRBJ2-1, with 8 nucleotides matching TRBD1. The CDR3 totals 13 residues. The J segment lost 8 bases and the V segment lost 4 bases, leaving 4 bases of the junction unmatched. CDR3 nucleotides: TGTGCCAGCAGTTCCGGACAGGGTCATGAGCAGTTCTTC. Translation: CASSSGQGHEQFF.

The V gene is TRBV4-2, the J gene TRBJ2-1; D call uncertain. This CDR3 is built from 13 residues. Germline V lookup: CDR1 LGHNA, CDR2 YNFKEQ. Trimming left V 1 base short and J 5 bases short, with 6 bases between. CDR3 loop: CASSQGLDNEQFF. The CDR3 DNA reads TGTGCCAGCAGCCAAGGACTGGACAATGAGCAGTTCTTC.

J is TRBJ2-2 and V is TRBV5-1; D perhaps matches TRBD1 (6 bases). The CDR3 is 15 residues long. Trimming pared 2 bases from V and 6 bases from J, leaving 14 bases between. Germline-derived CDR1 and CDR2 are SGHRS and YFSETQ. In nucleotides, the CDR3 is TGCGCCAGCAGCTTTGGTTCAGGGGCACCCGGGGAGCTGTTTTTT. It specifies CASSFGSGAPGELFF.

The V gene is TRBV4-2, the J gene TRBJ1-2; 7 positions match TRBD1. The junction had 5 bases not matched to a gene; V was cut back by 2 bases and J by 5 bases. Germline V CDR1 and CDR2: LGHNA, YNFKEQ. The CDR3 is 14 residues long. The CDR3 region has the DNA TGTGCCAGCAGCCAACCCCAGGGGGAATATGGCTACACCTTC. Translated, it gives CASSQPQGEYGYTF.